This entry concerns a single TCR beta chain. The data originate from a study of CD8 T cells in Susac syndrome. CD8+ and CD4+ T cells circulating in blood were sequenced for TCR beta. TEMRA cells were FACS-enriched, with CD8+ and CD4+ T cells isolated negatively. Random-hexamer reverse transcription was applied to roughly 0.5 to 1 ug RNA. The amplification used immunoSEQ multiplex PCR on TCR beta CDR3; it spanned 54 Vbeta and 13 Jbeta. TCRdb itself ran the immunoSEQ multiplex PCR reads through MiXCR, one entry per CDR3 protein. The data hold about 430,000 distinct CDR3 sequences, with around 83% observed a single time. Germline CDR1 reads LGHDT; CDR2 reads YNNKEL (reference sequence). The CDR3 is 16 amino acids. With 4 bases removed from V and 0 bases from J, the gap between germline ends came to 15 bases.

Sequencing was carried out using CD8+ T cells from PBMCs. The rearrangement uses TRBV3-1 and TRBJ1-2, with D unclear. The TCR was taken from a human donor with multiple sclerosis. CDR3 nucleotide sequence: TGTGCCAGCAGCCCCCATCACGACATCACTAACTATGGCTACACCTTC. Translating it yields CASSPHHDITNYGYTF.